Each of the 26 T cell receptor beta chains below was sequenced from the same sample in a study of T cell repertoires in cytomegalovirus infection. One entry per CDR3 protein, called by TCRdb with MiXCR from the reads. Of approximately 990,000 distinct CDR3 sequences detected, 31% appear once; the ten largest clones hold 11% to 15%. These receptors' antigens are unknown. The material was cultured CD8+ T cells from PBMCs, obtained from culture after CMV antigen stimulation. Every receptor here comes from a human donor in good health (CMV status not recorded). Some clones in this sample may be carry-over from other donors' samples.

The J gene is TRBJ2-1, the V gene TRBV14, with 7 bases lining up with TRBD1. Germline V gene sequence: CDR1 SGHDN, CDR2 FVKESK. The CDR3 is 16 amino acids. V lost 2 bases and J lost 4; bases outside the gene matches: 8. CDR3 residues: CASSQPLGTAYNEQFF. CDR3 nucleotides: TGTGCCAGCAGCCAACCCTTGGGGACAGCATACAATGAGCAGTTCTTC.

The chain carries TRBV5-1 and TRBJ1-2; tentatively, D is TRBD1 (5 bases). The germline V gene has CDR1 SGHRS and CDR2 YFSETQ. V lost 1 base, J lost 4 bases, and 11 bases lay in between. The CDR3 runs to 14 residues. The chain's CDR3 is CASSLQGPSYGYTF. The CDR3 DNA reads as TGCGCCAGCAGCTTGCAGGGCCCCTCCTATGGCTACACCTTC.

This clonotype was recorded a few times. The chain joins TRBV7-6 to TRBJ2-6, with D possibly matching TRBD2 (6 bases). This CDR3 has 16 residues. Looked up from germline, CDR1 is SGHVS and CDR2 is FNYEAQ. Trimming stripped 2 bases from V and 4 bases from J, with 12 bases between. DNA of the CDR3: TGTGCCAGCAGCTTATTCGGGGGTGCCGGGGCCAACGTCCTGACTTTC. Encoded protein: CASSLFGGAGANVLTF.

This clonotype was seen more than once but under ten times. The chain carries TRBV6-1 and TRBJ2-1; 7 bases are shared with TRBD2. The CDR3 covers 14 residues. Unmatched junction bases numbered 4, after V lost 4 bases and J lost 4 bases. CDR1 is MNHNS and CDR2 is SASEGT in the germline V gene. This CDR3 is CASSGTSPYNEQFF. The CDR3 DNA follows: TGTGCCAGCAGTGGGACTAGTCCGTACAATGAGCAGTTCTTC.

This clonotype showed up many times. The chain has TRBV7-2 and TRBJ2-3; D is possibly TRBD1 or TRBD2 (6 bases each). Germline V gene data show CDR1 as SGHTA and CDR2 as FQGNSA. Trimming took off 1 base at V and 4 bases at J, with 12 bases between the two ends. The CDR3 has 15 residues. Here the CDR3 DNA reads TGTGCCAGCAGCTTAGGGGGGGCCGAGGCAGATACGCAGTATTTT. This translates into CASSLGGAEADTQYF.

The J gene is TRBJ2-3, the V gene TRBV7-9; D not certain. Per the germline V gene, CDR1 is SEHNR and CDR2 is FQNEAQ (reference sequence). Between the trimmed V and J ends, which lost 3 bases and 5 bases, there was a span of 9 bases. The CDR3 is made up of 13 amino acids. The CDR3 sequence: CASSFPRVDTQYF. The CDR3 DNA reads TGTGCCAGCAGCTTCCCAAGGGTAGATACGCAGTATTTT.

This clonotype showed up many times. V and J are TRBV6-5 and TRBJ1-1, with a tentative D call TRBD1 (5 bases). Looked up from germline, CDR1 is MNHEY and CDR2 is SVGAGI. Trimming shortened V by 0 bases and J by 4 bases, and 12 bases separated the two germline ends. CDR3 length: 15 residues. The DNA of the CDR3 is TGTGCCAGCAGTTACTCGACGGGGGAGGGCACTGAAGCTTTCTTT. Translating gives CASSYSTGEGTEAFF.

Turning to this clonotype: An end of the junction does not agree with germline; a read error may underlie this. This chain's CDR3 is CSVEVQLPASSF. The CDR3 region has the DNA TGCAGCGTTGAAGTGCAATTACCCGCATCCTCCTTC. The chain has TRBV29-1 and TRBJ1-2; D is uncertain. Germline V gene sequence: CDR1 SQVTM, CDR2 ANQGSEA. CDR3 length: 12 residues.

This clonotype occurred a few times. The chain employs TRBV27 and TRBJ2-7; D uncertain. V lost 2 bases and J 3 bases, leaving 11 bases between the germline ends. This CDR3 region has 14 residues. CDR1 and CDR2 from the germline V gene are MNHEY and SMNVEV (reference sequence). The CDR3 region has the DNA TGTGCCAGCAGTTTAGGTATCAGGATCTACGAGCAGTACTTC. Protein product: CASSLGIRIYEQYF.

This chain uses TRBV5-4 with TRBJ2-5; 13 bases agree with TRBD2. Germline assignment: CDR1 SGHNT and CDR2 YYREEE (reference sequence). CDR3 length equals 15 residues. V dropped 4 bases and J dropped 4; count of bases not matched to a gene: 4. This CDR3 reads CASSQGLAGIETQYF. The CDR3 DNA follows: TGTGCCAGCAGCCAGGGACTAGCGGGGATAGAGACCCAGTACTTC.

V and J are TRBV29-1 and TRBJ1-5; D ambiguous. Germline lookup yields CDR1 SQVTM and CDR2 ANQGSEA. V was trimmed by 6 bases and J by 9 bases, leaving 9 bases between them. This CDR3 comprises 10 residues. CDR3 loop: CSVDRGPQHF. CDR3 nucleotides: TGCAGCGTAGATCGTGGGCCCCAGCATTTT.

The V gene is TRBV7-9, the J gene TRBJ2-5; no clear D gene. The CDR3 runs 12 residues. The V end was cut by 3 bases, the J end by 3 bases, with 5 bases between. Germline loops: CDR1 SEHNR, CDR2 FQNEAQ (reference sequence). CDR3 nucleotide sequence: TGTGCCAGCAGCTTCCCAAAAGAGACCCAGTACTTC. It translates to CASSFPKETQYF.

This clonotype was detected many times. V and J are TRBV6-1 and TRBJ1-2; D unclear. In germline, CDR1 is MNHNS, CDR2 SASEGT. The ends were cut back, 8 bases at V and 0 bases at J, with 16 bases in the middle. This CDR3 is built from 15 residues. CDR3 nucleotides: TGTGCCAGCGGTTTCGCCGCAGGACCTAACTATGGCTACACCTTC. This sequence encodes CASGFAAGPNYGYTF.

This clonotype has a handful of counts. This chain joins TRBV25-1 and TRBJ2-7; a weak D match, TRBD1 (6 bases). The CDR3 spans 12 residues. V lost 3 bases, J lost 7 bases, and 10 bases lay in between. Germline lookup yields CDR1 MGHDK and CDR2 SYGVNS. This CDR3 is CASSEGATEQYF. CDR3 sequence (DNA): TGTGCCAGCAGTGAGGGGGCTACTGAGCAGTACTTC.

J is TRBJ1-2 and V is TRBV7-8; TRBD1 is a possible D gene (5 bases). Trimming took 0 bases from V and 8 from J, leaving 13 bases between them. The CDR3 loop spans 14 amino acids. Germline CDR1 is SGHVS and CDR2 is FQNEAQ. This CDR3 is CASSLARVREGYTF. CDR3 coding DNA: TGTGCCAGCAGCTTAGCCAGGGTTCGCGAAGGCTACACCTTC.

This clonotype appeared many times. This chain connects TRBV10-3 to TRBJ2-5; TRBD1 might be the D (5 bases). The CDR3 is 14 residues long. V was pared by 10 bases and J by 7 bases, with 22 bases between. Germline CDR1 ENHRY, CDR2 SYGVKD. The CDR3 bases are TGTGCCACAGAGGACACGGTGGTTATCGGGACCCAGTACTTC. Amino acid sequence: CATEDTVVIGTQYF.

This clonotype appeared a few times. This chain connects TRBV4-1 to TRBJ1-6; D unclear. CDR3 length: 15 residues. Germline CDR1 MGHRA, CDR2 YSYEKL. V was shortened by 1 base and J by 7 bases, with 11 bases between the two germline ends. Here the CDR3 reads CASSQAGVGNSPLHF. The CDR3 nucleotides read TGCGCCAGCAGCCAAGCGGGCGTCGGGAATTCACCCCTCCACTTT.

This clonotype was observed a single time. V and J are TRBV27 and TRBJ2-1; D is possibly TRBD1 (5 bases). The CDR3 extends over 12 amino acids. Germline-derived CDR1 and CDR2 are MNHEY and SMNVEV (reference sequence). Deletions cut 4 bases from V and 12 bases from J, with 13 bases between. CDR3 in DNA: TGTGCCAGCAGTTCCCCTAGGGGTGGGCAGTTCTTC. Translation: CASSSPRGGQFF.

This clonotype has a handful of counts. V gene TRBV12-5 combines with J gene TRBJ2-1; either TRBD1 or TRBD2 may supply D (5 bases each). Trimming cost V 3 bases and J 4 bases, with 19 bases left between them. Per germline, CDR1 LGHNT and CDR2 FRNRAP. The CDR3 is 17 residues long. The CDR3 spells CASGFLSGRRKYNEQFF. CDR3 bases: TGTGCTAGTGGTTTTCTATCGGGACGACGCAAGTACAATGAGCAGTTCTTC.

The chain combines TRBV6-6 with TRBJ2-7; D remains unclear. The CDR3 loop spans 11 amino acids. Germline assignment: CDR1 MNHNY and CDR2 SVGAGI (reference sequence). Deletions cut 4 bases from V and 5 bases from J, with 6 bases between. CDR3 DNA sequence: TGTGCCAGCAGTTGGGCGGACGAGCAGTACTTC. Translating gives CASSWADEQYF.

The DNA of the CDR3 is TGTGCCAGCAGTGAGATTGTCACAGATACGCAGTATTTT. Amino acids: CASSEIVTDTQYF. The genes are TRBV6-1 and TRBJ2-3; D unresolved. The CDR3 is 13 amino acids. Germline CDR1 is MNHNS and CDR2 is SASEGT. V lost 3 bases to trimming and J lost 2 bases, with 6 bases between them.

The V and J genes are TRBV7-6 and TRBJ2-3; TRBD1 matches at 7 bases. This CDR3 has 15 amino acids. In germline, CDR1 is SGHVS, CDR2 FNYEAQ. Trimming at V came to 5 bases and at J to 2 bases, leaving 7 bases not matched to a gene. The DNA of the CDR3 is TGTGCCAGCAGCCCCACCGGGACAGCCACAGATACGCAGTATTTT. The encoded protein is CASSPTGTATDTQYF.

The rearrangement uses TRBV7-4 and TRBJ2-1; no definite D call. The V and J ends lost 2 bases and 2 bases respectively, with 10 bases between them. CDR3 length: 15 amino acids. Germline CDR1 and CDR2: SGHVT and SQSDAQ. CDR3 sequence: CASSLRPSPYNEQFF. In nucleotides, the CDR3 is TGTGCCAGCAGCTTAAGGCCGAGCCCCTACAATGAGCAGTTCTTC.

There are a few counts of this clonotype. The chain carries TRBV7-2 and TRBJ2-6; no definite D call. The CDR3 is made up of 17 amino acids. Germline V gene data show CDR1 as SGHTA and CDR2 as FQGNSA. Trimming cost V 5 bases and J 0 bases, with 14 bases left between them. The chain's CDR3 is CASSQTSMDSGANVLTF. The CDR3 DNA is TGTGCCAGCAGCCAGACATCAATGGACTCTGGGGCCAACGTCCTGACTTTC.

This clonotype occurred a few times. The CDR3 reads CASSFRDGGTDTQYF. The CDR3 nucleotides are TGCGCCAGCAGCTTCCGGGACGGAGGCACAGATACGCAGTATTTT. The chain links TRBV4-1 to TRBJ2-3, with D perhaps assigned TRBD1 or TRBD2 (5 bases each). V was clipped by 5 bases and J by 1 base, with 13 bases between them. CDR1 and CDR2 (germline): MGHRA, YSYEKL. There are 15 residues in the CDR3.

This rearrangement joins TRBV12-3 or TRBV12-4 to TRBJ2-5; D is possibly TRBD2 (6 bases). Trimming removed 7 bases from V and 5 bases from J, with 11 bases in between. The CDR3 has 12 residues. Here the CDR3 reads CASNREIETQYF. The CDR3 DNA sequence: TGTGCCAGCAACCGGGAGATTGAGACCCAGTACTTC.